This T cell receptor (beta chain) appears in the sequencing data of a study of OX40 agonist ivuxolimab in advanced cancers. Study outcomes and limitations: In a subset of nonresponders, normalized T-cell clonal expansion was also low. Dose levels from 0.1 to 3.0 mg/kg saw CD4+ and CD8+ blood T cells expand clonally by week 6.

In the case of this clone: The antigen remains undetermined.

The data were produced by immunoSEQ multiplex PCR, yet TCRdb's version contains in-frame clones alone and is incomplete. The table shows 98,000 or so clones, with about four fifths occurring only once. Blood got drawn at baseline, again on cycle 4 day 1, and then on cycle 7 day 1. The V end lost 1 base, the J end lost 4 bases, and 14 bases lay between the germline ends. The V gene's germline CDR1 is LNHNV and CDR2 YYDKDF (reference sequence). The CDR3 has 16 amino acids. The sequence was obtained from an adult with an advanced solid tumor such as melanoma, head and neck, liver or kidney cancer. The rearrangement uses TRBV15 and TRBJ1-5, with D possibly matching TRBD1 (5 bases). Specimen: CD4+ or CD8+ T cells sorted from blood, collected in a trial of the OX40 agonist ivuxolimab. For the CDR3, the DNA is TGTGCCACCAGCAGAGGGTGGGCGGGGGGAAATCAGCCCCAGCATTTT. Protein: CATSRGWAGGNQPQHF.